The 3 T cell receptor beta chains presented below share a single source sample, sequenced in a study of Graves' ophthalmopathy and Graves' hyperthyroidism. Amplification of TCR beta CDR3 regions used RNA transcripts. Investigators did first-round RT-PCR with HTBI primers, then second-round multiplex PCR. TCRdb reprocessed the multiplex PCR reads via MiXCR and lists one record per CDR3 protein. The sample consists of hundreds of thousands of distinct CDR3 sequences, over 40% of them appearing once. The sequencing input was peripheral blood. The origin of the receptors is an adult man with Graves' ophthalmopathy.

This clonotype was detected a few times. The CDR3 DNA follows: TGTGCCAGCGCCGAACAGGGTTTCGACGAGCAGTACTTC. Translating gives CASAEQGFDEQYF. The chain joins TRBV6-1 to TRBJ2-7; TRBD1 is a possible D gene (6 bases). Trimming took 8 bases from V and 5 from J, leaving 16 bases between them. The germline V gene has CDR1 MNHNS and CDR2 SASEGT. The CDR3 runs 13 residues.

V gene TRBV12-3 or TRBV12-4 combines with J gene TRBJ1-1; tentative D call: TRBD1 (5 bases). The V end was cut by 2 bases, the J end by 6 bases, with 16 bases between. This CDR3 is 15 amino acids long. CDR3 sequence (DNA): TGTGCCAGCAGTTTATATCAGGGCGGCTACCCTGAAGCTTTCTTT. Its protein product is CASSLYQGGYPEAFF.

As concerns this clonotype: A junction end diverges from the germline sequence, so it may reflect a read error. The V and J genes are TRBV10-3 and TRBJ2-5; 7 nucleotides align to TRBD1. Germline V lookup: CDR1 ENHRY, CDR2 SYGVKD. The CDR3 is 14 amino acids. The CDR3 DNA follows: TGTGCCAGCAGTGAAGGTCCAGGGGGAGAGACCCAGTACTTC. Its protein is CASSEGPGGETQYF.